This section outlines one TCR beta chain sequence together with its context. The sample originates from a study of blood T cell repertoires in COVID-19. The overall study: In each case, the material was cDNA or gDNA derived from T cells, B-cell-depleted T cells, or PBMCs.

Some clones are missing from TCRdb's copy, which holds only in-frame ones; the method was immunoSEQ multiplex PCR. The data show under 350,000 clones, roughly nine tenths seen once. Unmatched junction bases numbered 8, after V lost 6 bases and J lost 3 bases. The CDR3 is 15 amino acids. Germline loops: CDR1 SGHTA, CDR2 FQGNSA. This TCR came from a man aged 18 to 30 with active or convalescent COVID-19. The sequenced sample was peripheral blood. V usage is TRBV7-2 and J usage is TRBJ2-1; the match to TRBD2 covers 7 bases. DNA of the CDR3: TGTGCCAGCAGTCCCCTCGCGGGGGACTACAATGAGCAGTTCTTC. Its protein product is CASSPLAGDYNEQFF. Supplemented by reference TRBV7-2 and TRBJ2-1, the full variable domain reads GAGVSQSPSNKVTEKGKDVELRCDPISGHTALYWYRQSLGQGLEFLIYFQGNSAPDKSGLPSDRFSAERTGGSVSTLTIQRTQQEDSAVYLCASSPLAGDYNEQFFGPGTRLTVL.